This T cell receptor (beta chain) was recorded in a study of cytomegalovirus exposure and HLA in healthy donors (dated by TCRdb to about 2017). Background for the entire study: An earlier analysis of some 600 of the donors reported about 280 Gb of sequence data and some 110 million unique TCR beta sequences obtained from about 170 million T cells. High-throughput TCR immunosequencing, statistical association of individual TCRs with disease status, and machine learning were combined to predict cytomegalovirus infection status. The number of typed donors differed by locus: about 620-640 for A, B, C, DRB1 and DQB1; some 500 for DQA1; around 610 for DPA1; and 400 to 480 for DPB1. HLA typing covered class I and class II loci at four-digit resolution. About five DR-DQ haplotypes were treated as single units for association and clustering because of strong linkage in the cohort. In an earlier analysis of several hundred of the donors, high-throughput TCR beta sequencing was used to judge whether each TCR beta V gene segment behaved as functional or pseudogenic. In a later genetic analysis, genome-wide SNP genotypes for about three fifths of the roughly 670 donors were used, and that subset was treated as a discovery cohort. Rather than drawing on any new phenotypic data, the later analysis identified candidate immune exposures from TCR beta sequences and the way those sequences occurred across donors. Alongside the repertoire data, information on donor age, sex, ethnicity and CMV serostatus was compiled. Among 398 genotyped donors of the cohort, an average of approximately 230,000 unique TCR beta nucleotide sequences were sequenced per donor, roughly a sixth of them non-productive. Of the 300 to 500 genotyped donors, approximately 81% were placed in the genetic ancestry cluster associated with self-reported Caucasian donors. The T cell repertoires of about 700 subjects were profiled by immunosequencing and related to cytomegalovirus serostatus. Besides the first cohort of under 700 subjects, a separate validation cohort made up of roughly 120 different subjects was used. All discovery cohort repertoires had been generated on a single sequencing platform. The aim of the study was to test whether cataloging public T cell receptors could identify signatures of past pathogen exposure. Approximately 300 gigabases of sequencing data and around 87 million unique TCR sequences were included in an early release covering 550 to 650 HLA-typed donors. A later analysis re-examined previously published TCR beta repertoires from roughly 650 donors and added high-resolution HLA genotyping to investigate patterns of TCR occurrence.

As for this clone: There is no known antigen for this receptor. Per-nucleotide qualities are absent, and no much larger clonotype sits a single base away.

The library was generated by the immunoSEQ multiplex PCR assay. A mixture of 60 forward primers for TCR Vbeta segments and 13 reverse primers for TCR Jbeta segments was used in the multiplex PCR. The CDR3 region of rearranged TCR beta genes was amplified from genomic DNA by a multiplex PCR assay. Amplified TCR beta libraries were sequenced as 87-base-pair reads on the Illumina HiSeq System. On the study's bioinformatics: Across the 600 to 700 repertoires, a later analysis counted 75 million to 90 million unique TCR beta chains, roughly 11 million of which were shared by at least two donors. To remove PCR and sequencing errors, raw reads were error-corrected and collapsed into unique sequences using a nearest-neighbor algorithm that merged closely related sequences. CDR3 sequences were aligned to IMGT reference sequences to assign V, D and J gene segments. For a sequence to be retained, a match of at least six nucleotides to both a V gene segment and a J gene segment was required. A rearrangement was called productive if the CDR3 had no stop codons and remained in frame with V and J, and every other rearrangement was called non-productive. CDR3 was defined by IMGT convention, running from the second conserved V-encoded cysteine to the conserved J-encoded phenylalanine. Sequences without an unambiguous match to a single V gene segment were excluded from the earlier analysis of 450 to 750 of the donors. An earlier analysis of several hundred of the donors classified V segments as functional when productive rearrangements were above 56.7% and as segregating when the standard deviation between donors was above 5%. A statistical classification framework was developed to diagnose cytomegalovirus status using the catalog of TCR beta chain sequences. In a later analysis, V and J genes were assigned by comparing TCR nucleotide sequences against IMGT/GENE-DB human TR gene sequences. The TCRdist pipeline was used in a later analysis to assign CDR3 sequences and most-parsimonious VDJ recombination scenarios. In a later analysis, each TCR beta chain was defined by its CDR3 amino acid sequence together with its V-gene family, and reads without a unique V-gene family were excluded. A later analysis removed 600 or so highly shared, low-generation-probability nucleotide sequences to deal with suspected cross-contamination and a sequencing artifact. A later analysis calculated a clonal expansion index for each public chain from normalized within-repertoire ranks of inferred template counts. Generation probabilities in a later analysis came from a VDJ recombination model fitted to out-of-frame rearrangements, and those results were checked against IGoR. In a later analysis, TCR-TCR, TCR-HLA and TCR-CMV co-occurrence was scored with hypergeometric tests, and a repertoire-size bias correction was applied to TCR pairs. A later analysis estimated false discovery rates by permuting HLA or CMV assignments 20 times. In a later analysis, co-occurring TCRs were grouped with DBSCAN, and TCRdist sequence similarity was added when clustering was performed within HLA-allele-positive subsets. Co-occurrence clustering excluded repertoires with fewer than 30,000 or more than 120,000 public chains, plus five with anomalous nucleotide sharing. TCRdb stores this immuneACCESS table with in-frame sequences only. Part of the clones is absent; in the studies checked, under half of the shortfall reflects unresolved V genes, and no reason is known for the rest. V, J and clone size are taken as reported in that table, and D and trimming were inferred from the DNA itself. The sample profile shows some 190,000 clones; 75% to 90% of them were found once. Around 0.3% of the sample lies in the top ten.

From the cysteine up to the phenylalanine, the CDR3 has a length of 14 residues. Only the CDR3 region is kept as DNA, spanning 42 bases read in frame from base 1. Between the V and J ends, shortened by 1 base and 3 bases respectively, the junction contains 11 bases. As encoded in the germline V gene, CDR1 is SGHRS while CDR2 is YFSETQ. The investigation overall reported the following: In a later analysis, the rate of TCR association differed among HLA loci, with DRB1 alleles having the most associated TCRs and HLA-C alleles having the fewest. In a later analysis, HLA-associated TCR beta chains were found to be more clonally expanded and to have lower generation probabilities than equally common non-associated chains. In a later genetic analysis, fewer N-insertions in productive TCRs were reported among donors in an Asian-associated ancestry cluster than the roughly 700-donor mean. Because the 87-base-pair reads could not distinguish some IMGT-functional V segments, including TRBV6-2 and TRBV6-3, those segments were excluded. Most TCR sequences were seen in very few donors, while some public TCRs were found in many individuals. In a later analysis, several top co-occurrence clusters were reported to appear linked to parvovirus B19, influenza, CMV and Epstein-Barr virus. Immune exposure information for the cohort was limited to CMV serostatus. A group of highly shared sequence variants was considered likely to be a technical artifact of the sequencing pipeline. The classifier was reported to diagnose cytomegalovirus status with high specificity and sensitivity in both the original cohort and the validation cohort. In an earlier analysis of roughly 560 of the donors, most TCR beta V segments were observed in productive rearrangements about 87% or about 30% of the time, broadly matching IMGT annotations. Strong co-occurrence of HLA alleles, especially DR and DQ, made assigning TCR associations to individual alleles difficult. A further reported finding was that TCR beta sequences accurately predicted the HLA-A and HLA-B alleles for most subjects in the first cohort. A total of 150 or so TCR beta chains were listed by the study as associated with cytomegalovirus. V-gene and J-gene trimming of TCR beta chains was associated with a missense DCLRE1C variant in a later genetic analysis, and the association was replicated in an independent cohort. Sequencing depth was assumed to be roughly uniform across donors in the presence/absence analyses, though that assumption may not hold. It was suggested by the authors that the approach could potentially be generalized to other disease states and immunological phenotypes. Because counts were too low, around 18 rarely observed V segments, including chromosome 9 orphons, were left out of the earlier analysis of approximately 500 of the donors. This cohort had only TCR beta chains sequenced, and the lack of alpha or paired-chain data limited which features could be detected. In vitro tests confirmed that three of the cytomegalovirus-associated TCR beta chains recognize cytomegalovirus antigens. At a false discovery rate of 0.05, a later analysis linked roughly 17,000 TCR beta sequences to specific HLA alleles. HLA typing was unavailable for some donors at each locus, so association tests used only the typed subset. A later analysis found that most CMV-associated TCR beta chains appeared HLA-restricted, with HLA associations seemingly driven largely by CMV exposure. Linkage disequilibrium might explain the correlated functional status among segregating V segments, but an unknown experimental factor could not be ruled out.

The cohort comprised approximately 700 healthy bone marrow donors. Cohort members were all nominally healthy when sampled, although unrecorded immune exposures were likely present. The donor tested CMV seronegative, placing the donor among the 300 to 450 seronegative members of the cohort. A peripheral blood sample was provided by each donor, and peripheral blood mononuclear cells were used for TCR beta sequencing. Genomic DNA was extracted from the blood cell samples with the Qiagen DNeasy Blood Extraction Kit. This clonotype was obtained from a woman in her 30s in good health and CMV-seronegative. This chain joins TRBV5-1 to TRBJ2-7; the best D guess is TRBD1, with 7 bases matching. Sequencing input: PBMCs. The nucleotide sequence reads TGCGCCAGCAGCTTGCTGCAGGGGGGCTACGAGCAGTACTTC. Its translation is CASSLLQGGYEQYF. The full variable domain, completed from the reference TRBV5-1 and TRBJ2-7 proteins outside the CDR3, reads KAGVTQTPRYLIKTRGQQVTLSCSPISGHRSVSWYQQTPGQGLQFLFEYFSETQRNKGNFPGRFSGRQFSNSRSEMNVSTLELGDSALYLCASSLLQGGYEQYFGPGTRLTVT.